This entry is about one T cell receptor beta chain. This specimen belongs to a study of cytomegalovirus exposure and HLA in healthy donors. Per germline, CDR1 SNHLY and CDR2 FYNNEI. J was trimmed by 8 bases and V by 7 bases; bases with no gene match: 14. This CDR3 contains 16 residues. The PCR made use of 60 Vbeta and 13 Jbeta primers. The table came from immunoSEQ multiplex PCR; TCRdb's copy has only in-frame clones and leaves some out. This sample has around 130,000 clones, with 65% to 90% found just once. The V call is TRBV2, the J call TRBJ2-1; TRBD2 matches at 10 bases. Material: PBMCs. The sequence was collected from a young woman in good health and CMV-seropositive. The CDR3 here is CASTPPISGGTHEQFF. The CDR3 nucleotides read TGTGCCAGCACTCCTCCAATTAGCGGGGGGACCCATGAGCAGTTCTTC.